This T cell receptor delta chain emerged from a study of γδ T cells in repeated Plasmodium falciparum infection. The table lists this clone with a few counts. Its antigen is still unknown. TCRdb has a much larger clone's protein, which differs at residue 8 from the translation of this DNA, likely because of a read error; what is shown is the protein translated from the DNA. TCRdb re-analyzed the multiplex PCR reads via CATT. There are about 48,000 delta-chain clones in the sample; 1.6% occur only once, and 8.6% lies in the top ten. The CDR3 is 15 residues long. Trimming removed 6 bases from V and 0 bases from J, with 14 bases in between. The germline V gene has CDR1 TSWWSYY and CDR2 QGS. Gammadelta T cells were flow-sorted from PBMC into Vgamma9/Vdelta2+ and Vdelta2-negative populations for bulk analysis. Study results and limitations: Vgamma9/Vdelta2+ repertoires stayed stably polyclonal over time and infection.

This TCR was sampled from a pool of human donors (malaria-infected and uninfected, not separated). Sequencing was done on a sample of gamma-delta T cells from blood. V gene TRDV1 combines with J gene TRDJ1; D may be TRDD2 (6 bases). The CDR3 protein is CALGLPQAYTDKLIF. For the CDR3, the DNA is TGTGCTCTTGGCCTTCCCCAAGCCTACACCGATAAACTCATCTTT.